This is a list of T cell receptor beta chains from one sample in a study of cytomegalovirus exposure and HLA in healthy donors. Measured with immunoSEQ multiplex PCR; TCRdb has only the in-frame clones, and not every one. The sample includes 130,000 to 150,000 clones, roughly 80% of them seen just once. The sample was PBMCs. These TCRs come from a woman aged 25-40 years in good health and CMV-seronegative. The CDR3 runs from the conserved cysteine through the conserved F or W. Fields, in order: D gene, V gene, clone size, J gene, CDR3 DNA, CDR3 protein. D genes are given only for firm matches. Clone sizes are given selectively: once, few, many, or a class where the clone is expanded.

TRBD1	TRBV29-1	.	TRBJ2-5	TGCAGCGTGATTCCAGGGGGCGCGAGTGGGGAGACCCAGTACTTC	CSVIPGGASGETQYF
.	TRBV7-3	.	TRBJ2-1	TGTGCCAGCAGCTTAGCAGGGGACAATGAGCAGTTCTTC	CASSLAGDNEQFF
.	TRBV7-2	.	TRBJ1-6	TGTGCCAGCAGCTTAGTTCCAGGCAATTCACCCCTCCACTTT	CASSLVPGNSPLHF
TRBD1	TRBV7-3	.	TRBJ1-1	TGTGCCAGCAGCCCTACAGGGGACACTGAAGCTTTCTTT	CASSPTGDTEAFF
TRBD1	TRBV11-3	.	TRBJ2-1	TGTGCCAGCAGCTCTAGACAGGGGGGTTACAATGAGCAGTTCTTC	CASSSRQGGYNEQFF
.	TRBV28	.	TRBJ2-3	TGTGCCAGCAGTACCAGACAGGTGGGCGCTGGCACAGATACGCAGTATTTT	CASSTRQVGAGTDTQYF
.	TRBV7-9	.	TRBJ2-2	TGTGCCAGCAGCTCCCAGGGTGTCGGGGAGCTGTTTTTT	CASSSQGVGELFF
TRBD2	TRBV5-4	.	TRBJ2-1	TGTGCCAGCAGCCTATCTAGCGGGAGGGCCTACAATGAGCAGTTCTTC	CASSLSSGRAYNEQFF
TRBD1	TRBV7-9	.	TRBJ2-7	TGTGCCAGCAGCCCCGGGCGAGGGACAGGGTACTACGAGCAGTACTTC	CASSPGRGTGYYEQYF
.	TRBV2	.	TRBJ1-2	TGTGCCAGCAGTGAAGTGCGGGGGGGCTACACCTTC	CASSEVRGGYTF
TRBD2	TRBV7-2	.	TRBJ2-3	TGTGCCAGCAGCTTCCGACTAGCGGGGGCTAGCACAGATACGCAGTATTTT	CASSFRLAGASTDTQYF
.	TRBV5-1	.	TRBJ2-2	TGCGCCAGCAGCCCGACCCCGGGTCTGGGCACCGGGGAGCTGTTTTTT	CASSPTPGLGTGELFF
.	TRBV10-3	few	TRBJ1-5	TGTGCCATCAGTGAGTCGGGTGGAGGCAATCAGCCCCAGCATTTT	CAISESGGGNQPQHF
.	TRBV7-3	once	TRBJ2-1	TGTGCCAGCAGTTCGGGACTCCCTACCGGAGAGCAGTTCTTC	CASSSGLPTGEQFF
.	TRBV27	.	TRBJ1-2	TGTGCCAGCAGTTTGAGGGCACGAACCTATGGCTACACCTTC	CASSLRARTYGYTF
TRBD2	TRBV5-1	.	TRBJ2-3	TGCGCCAGCAGCCTCCTGACTAGCGGGTTCACAGATACGCAGTATTTT	CASSLLTSGFTDTQYF
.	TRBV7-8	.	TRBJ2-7	TGTGCCAGCAGCCAACGAGACAGACCGGGCTACGAGCAGTACTTC	CASSQRDRPGYEQYF
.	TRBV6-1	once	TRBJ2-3	TGTGCCAGCAGTGAAGCCAGTGGCAGGGCCGGAGATACGCAGTATTTT	CASSEASGRAGDTQYF
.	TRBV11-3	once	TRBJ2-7	TGTGCCAGCAGCCCGCAGGGTATCTACGAGCAGTACTTC	CASSPQGIYEQYF
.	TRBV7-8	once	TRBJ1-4	TGTGCCAGCAGCCAGTTGTTGGATGAAAAACTGTTTTTT	CASSQLLDEKLFF
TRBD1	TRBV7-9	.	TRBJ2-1	TGTGCCAGCAGCTCCCGGGACAGAAAGACCTACAATGAGCAGTTCTTC	CASSSRDRKTYNEQFF
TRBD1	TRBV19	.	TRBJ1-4	TGTGCCAGTAGTATGGACAGGGGGCGCGGAAAACTGTTTTTT	CASSMDRGRGKLFF
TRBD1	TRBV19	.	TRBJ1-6	TGTGCCAGTAGCACGACAGGGGCCAATTCACCCCTCCACTTT	CASSTTGANSPLHF
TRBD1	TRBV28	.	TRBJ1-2	TGTGCCAGCTGCCTGGGACAGACGTTGACGGCCACCTTC	CASCLGQTLTATF
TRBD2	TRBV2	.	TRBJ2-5	TGTGCCAGCAGTGTACGGGCTAGCGGCGACGGGACCCAGTACTTC	CASSVRASGDGTQYF
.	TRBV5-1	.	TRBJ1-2	TGCGCCAGCAGCGGGACCCTTTCAGGGGCTGATGGCTACACCTTC	CASSGTLSGADGYTF
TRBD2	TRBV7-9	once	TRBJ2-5	TGTGCCTCGGCGACGGGAGGGGAAGAGACCCAGTACTTC	CASATGGEETQYF
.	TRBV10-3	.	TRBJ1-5	TGTGCCATCAGTTCAGGGACTGGGCAGCCCCAGCATTTT	CAISSGTGQPQHF
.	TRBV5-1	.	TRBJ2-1	TGCGCCAGCAGCTCGGGCGGGGAAAGCTCCTACAATGAGCAGTTCTTC	CASSSGGESSYNEQFF
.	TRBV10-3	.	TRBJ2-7	TGTGCCATCCGAGCCGGGACACCGAGCGTCTACGAGCAGTACTTC	CAIRAGTPSVYEQYF
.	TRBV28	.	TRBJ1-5	TGTGCCAGCAGTTTAAGGCAGGGTGATCAGCCCCAGCATTTT	CASSLRQGDQPQHF
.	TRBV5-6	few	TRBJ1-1	TGTGCCAGCAGCCTTCGGAGGATGAACACTGAAGCTTTCTTT	CASSLRRMNTEAFF
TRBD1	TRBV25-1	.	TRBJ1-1	TGTGCCAGCAGCGTTCGCCTCGGACAGGGCCATGTGAACACTGAAGCTTTCTTT	CASSVRLGQGHVNTEAFF
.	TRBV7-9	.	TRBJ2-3	TGTGCCAGCAGCTTTACAGGTAGCACAGATACGCAGTATTTT	CASSFTGSTDTQYF
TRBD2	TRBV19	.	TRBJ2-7	TGTGCCAGTAGTATCATAAGCGGGGGAGCCTACGAGCAGTACTTC	CASSIISGGAYEQYF
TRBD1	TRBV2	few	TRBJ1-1	TGTGCCAGCACCCCTTCGCAGGGGGGGAACACTGAAGCTTTCTTT	CASTPSQGGNTEAFF
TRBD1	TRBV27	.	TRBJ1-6	TGTGCCAGCAGCCTCCGGCAGGGGGCTTTCTATAATTCACCCCTCCACTTT	CASSLRQGAFYNSPLHF
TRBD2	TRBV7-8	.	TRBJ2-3	TGTGCCAGCAGCTTAGTGCGGGGGAACACAGATACGCAGTATTTT	CASSLVRGNTDTQYF
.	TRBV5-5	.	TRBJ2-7	TGTGCCAGCAGCTTTTCGACGGGTTCCGAGCAGTACTTC	CASSFSTGSEQYF
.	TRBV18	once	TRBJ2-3	TGTGCCAGCTCACGACAGATGGGATTGCGGGGACGGATGACAGATACGCAGTATTTT	CASSRQMGLRGRMTDTQYF
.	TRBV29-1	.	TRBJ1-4	TGCAGCGTTGAGTTACAGGGAAGGGGAGAAAAACTGTTTTTT	CSVELQGRGEKLFF
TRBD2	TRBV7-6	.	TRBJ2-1	TGTGCCAGCAGCCCCATAGCGGGGGGGCCCTTGAATGAGCAGTTCTTC	CASSPIAGGPLNEQFF
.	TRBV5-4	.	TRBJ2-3	TGTGCCAGCAGCTTGACTAGCACAGATACGCAGTATTTT	CASSLTSTDTQYF
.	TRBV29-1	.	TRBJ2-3	TGCAGCGTTAGACAAACCCGGACAGATACGCAGTATTTT	CSVRQTRTDTQYF
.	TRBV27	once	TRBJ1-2	TGTGCCAGCAGTACACACTGGGCGAACTATGGCTACACCTTC	CASSTHWANYGYTF
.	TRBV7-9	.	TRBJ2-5	TGTTCCAGCACACCAATCGGGGTGCAAGAGACCCAGTACTTC	CSSTPIGVQETQYF
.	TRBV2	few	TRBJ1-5	TGTGCCAGCATTGGCGGGGTAAGTCAGCCCCAGCATTTT	CASIGGVSQPQHF
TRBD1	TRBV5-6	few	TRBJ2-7	TGTGCCAGCAGCTGGGGACAGCCCTACGAGCAGTACTTC	CASSWGQPYEQYF
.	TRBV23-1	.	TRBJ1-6	TGCGCCAGCAGTCAATGGTTTCCGGGTAAGGGGAATTCACCCCTCCACTTT	CASSQWFPGKGNSPLHF